This T cell receptor (beta chain) is from a study of T cells in Graves' hyperthyroidism and ophthalmopathy. Study results and limitations: Most clonotypes expanded in the thyroid (above 0.001) were also present in blood. Before onset, by a median of around 6.1 months, the model predicted ophthalmopathy.

An absence of ophthalmopathy progression within 18 months meant stable Graves' hyperthyroidism. Using around 10 ml of fresh peripheral blood, PBMCs were prepared. It was RNA transcripts that yielded the amplified TCR beta CDR3 regions. The HTBI primer set drove a first-round RT-PCR of the TCR CDR3. TCRdb independently ran MiXCR on the multiplex PCR reads; one entry per CDR3 protein. The table has over 700,000 distinct CDR3 sequences, roughly 37% seen once. Points on this clonotype: Its antigen is not identified.

The V gene end was trimmed by 2 bases and the J gene end by 0 bases; junction bases not matched to a gene: 7. CDR1 SGHTA and CDR2 FQGNSA come from the germline V gene. The CDR3 is 16 residues long. This TCR derives from a man between 18 and 35 years old with Graves' hyperthyroidism. This rearrangement joins TRBV7-2 to TRBJ2-7, with TRBD2 matching 7 bases. Material for sequencing was blood. The DNA of the CDR3 is TGTGCCAGCAGCTTAAGATCTAGCGGATTCTCCTACGAGCAGTACTTC. Its protein is CASSLRSSGFSYEQYF.